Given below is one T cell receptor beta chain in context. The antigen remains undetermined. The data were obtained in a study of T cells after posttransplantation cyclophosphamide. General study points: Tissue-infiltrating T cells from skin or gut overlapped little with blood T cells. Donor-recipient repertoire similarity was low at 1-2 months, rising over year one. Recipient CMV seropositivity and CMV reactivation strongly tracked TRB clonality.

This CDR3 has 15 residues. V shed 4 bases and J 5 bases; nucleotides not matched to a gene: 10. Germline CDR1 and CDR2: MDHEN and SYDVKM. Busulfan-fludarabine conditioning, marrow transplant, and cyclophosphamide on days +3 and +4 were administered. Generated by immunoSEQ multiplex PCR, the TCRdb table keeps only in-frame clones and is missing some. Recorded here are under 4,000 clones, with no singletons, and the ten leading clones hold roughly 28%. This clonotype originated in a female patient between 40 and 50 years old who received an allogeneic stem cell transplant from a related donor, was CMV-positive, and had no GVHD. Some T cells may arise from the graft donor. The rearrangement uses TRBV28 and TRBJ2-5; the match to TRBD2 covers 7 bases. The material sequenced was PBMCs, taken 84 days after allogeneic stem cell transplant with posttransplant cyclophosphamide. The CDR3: CASSSRGDGEETQYF. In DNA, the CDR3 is TGTGCCAGCAGTTCCCGGGGGGACGGCGAGGAGACCCAGTACTTC.